The subject of this entry is one T cell receptor (beta chain). The data were taken from a study of CD8 T cells in Susac syndrome. From blood CD8+ and CD4+ T cells, TCR beta sequences were generated. Reverse transcription of roughly 0.5 to 1 ug RNA used random hexamers. TCR beta CDR3 was amplified by immunoSEQ multiplex PCR. This amplification extended across 54 Vbeta and 13 Jbeta segments. MiXCR was run by TCRdb on the immunoSEQ multiplex PCR reads, yielding one entry per CDR3 protein. The profile shows 69,000 or so distinct CDR3 sequences, about 94% of them singletons. The sequenced sample was CD8+ T cells from PBMCs. This sequence originates from a human donor with multiple sclerosis.

DNA for the CDR3: TGTGCCAGCAGCCAAGATCGGACAGGGTTCCACGAGCAGTACTTC. This sequence encodes CASSQDRTGFHEQYF. V gene TRBV3-1 combines with J gene TRBJ2-7; TRBD1 matches at 8 bases. This CDR3 spans 15 amino acids. After removal of 0 bases from V and 5 bases from J, the junction contained 6 bases not matched to a gene. In germline, CDR1 is LGHDT, CDR2 YNNKEL (reference sequence).